The rows below give T cell receptor beta chains drawn from one sample of a study of identical twins. Each CDR3 protein gets one entry after TCRdb re-called the 5' RACE reads with MiXCR. The sample holds hundreds of thousands of distinct CDR3 sequences, approximately 6% seen once. The source material was naive T cells sorted from blood. These receptors were collected from a man between 18 and 35 years old in good health. Each CDR3 is given with its conserved first and last residue. A D gene is named only where the DNA matches it firmly. Clone size appears in some rows only: once, few, many, or a class for an expanded clone.

TRBV12-3/TRBV12-4,many,TRBJ2-3,NA,TGTGCCAGCAGTTTGAAGTTCTACTTCTCTCGGGAGTGGCCAGATACGCAGTATTTT,CASSLKFYFSREWPDTQYF
TRBV6-5,many,TRBJ1-2,TRBD1,TGTGCCAGCAGTTCGACAGGGGGAAACTATGGCTACACCTTC,CASSSTGGNYGYTF
TRBV12-3/TRBV12-4,many,TRBJ1-5,NA,TGTGCCAGCAGGCCCGAGGGTGTTAGCAATCAGCCCCAGCATTTT,CASRPEGVSNQPQHF
TRBV20-1,many,TRBJ2-3,TRBD2,TGCAGTGCTAGAGATAGGGGACTAGGCACAGATACGCAGTATTTT,CSARDRGLGTDTQYF
TRBV20-1,many,TRBJ2-1,NA,TGCAGTGCTAGGACAGGGACTGGTTCCAATGAGCAGTTCTTC,CSARTGTGSNEQFF
TRBV3-1,few,TRBJ2-5,NA,TGTGCCAGCAGCCAGGGGCTAAGGACTCTAGGAGAGACCCAGTACTTC,CASSQGLRTLGETQYF
TRBV27,many,TRBJ2-3,NA,TGTGCCAGCAGTCCGTTTGCGACAGATACGCAGTATTTT,CASSPFATDTQYF
TRBV12-3/TRBV12-4,few,TRBJ1-3,NA,TGTGCCAGCAGTTTAACGGAAGAAAGGGGCACCATATATTTT,CASSLTEERGTIYF
TRBV7-6,few,TRBJ2-3,NA,TGTGCCAGCAGCTTAGCGGAGATTACAGATACGCAGTATTTT,CASSLAEITDTQYF
TRBV11-2,few,TRBJ1-4,TRBD1,TGTGCCAGCAGCCCAACCCACCCGGACAGGGCCCGTGCAACTAATGAAAAACTGTTTTTT,CASSPTHPDRARATNEKLFF
TRBV6-2/TRBV6-3,many,TRBJ1-5,NA,TGTGCCAGCGCGAGACAGGCAGGGGTTTTTCAGCCCCAGCATTTT,CASARQAGVFQPQHF
TRBV19,NA,TRBJ2-2,NA,TGTGCCAGTACCCCCGGGTCCGTTAGCGGGGAGCTGTTTTTT,CASTPGSVSGELFF
TRBV20-1,many,TRBJ2-1,TRBD2,TGCAGTGCTAGAGATCGTAGCGGGACATACAATGAGCAGTTCTTC,CSARDRSGTYNEQFF
TRBV20-1,many,TRBJ1-2,NA,TGCAGTGCTATCGGACAGAACTATGGCTACACCTTC,CSAIGQNYGYTF
TRBV28,NA,TRBJ2-2,TRBD2,TGTGCCAGCGCGAGCGGGAGTTTCACCGGGGAGCTGTTTTTT,CASASGSFTGELFF
TRBV27,many,TRBJ2-1,NA,TGTGCCAGCGGGATGGACCCTCAATCGGACTCCTACAATGAGCAGTTCTTC,CASGMDPQSDSYNEQFF
TRBV12-3/TRBV12-4,NA,TRBJ1-5,NA,TGTGCCAGCAGTTTGGCGGGATCGGATCAGCCCCAGCATTTT,CASSLAGSDQPQHF
TRBV12-3/TRBV12-4,many,TRBJ2-5,NA,TGTGCCAGCAGTTTCCGAACAGGGATGGGAGAGACCCAGTACTTC,CASSFRTGMGETQYF
TRBV4-1,NA,TRBJ2-1,TRBD2,TGCGCCAGCAGCCAAGTTTCCAGCGGGAGCTCCTACAATGAGCAGTTCTTC,CASSQVSSGSSYNEQFF
TRBV20-1,few,TRBJ2-1,NA,TGCAGTGCTAGTGTAGGGCTAGAATCCTACAATGAGCAGTTCTTC,CSASVGLESYNEQFF
TRBV9,few,TRBJ2-7,TRBD2,TGTGCCAGCAGCACAAAAGGGACTACTCTCCTGGGAGAGCAGTACTTC,CASSTKGTTLLGEQYF
TRBV29-1,many,TRBJ1-2,NA,TGCAGCGTTCGAGAGGGACGGAACTATGGCTACACCTTC,CSVREGRNYGYTF
TRBV20-1,many,TRBJ2-1,NA,TGCAGTGCTAGAGGTTCCATAGAGCGGGTAATCAATGAGCAGTTCTTC,CSARGSIERVINEQFF
TRBV3-1,many,TRBJ2-3,NA,TGTGCCAGCAGCCCCGGGACTTTCAGCACAGATACGCAGTATTTT,CASSPGTFSTDTQYF
TRBV5-6,NA,TRBJ2-1,NA,TGTGCCAGCAGCTTGGTTGGAAACCCCAATGAGCAGTTCTTC,CASSLVGNPNEQFF
TRBV18,NA,TRBJ1-2,NA,TGTGCCAGCTCACCACCGCATTCAGGTTTTCAGGGCTACACCTTC,CASSPPHSGFQGYTF
TRBV12-3/TRBV12-4,many,TRBJ2-5,TRBD1,TGTGCCAGCAGTTTGACAGGGGGTCGAGAGACCCAGTACTTC,CASSLTGGRETQYF
TRBV5-1,few,TRBJ2-2,NA,TGCGCCAGCAGCGGACTAACAGGCACCGGGGAGCTGTTTTTT,CASSGLTGTGELFF
TRBV9,many,TRBJ2-7,NA,TGTGCCAGCAGCGTAGATCAGGTCGAGCAGTACTTC,CASSVDQVEQYF
TRBV20-1,few,TRBJ2-1,TRBD2,TGCAGTGCTATTAGCGGGAGCGCAGGCAATGAGCAGTTCTTC,CSAISGSAGNEQFF
TRBV29-1,many,TRBJ2-5,NA,TGCAGCGTTGCGGGGGAAGAGACCCAGTACTTC,CSVAGEETQYF
TRBV25-1,few,TRBJ2-3,TRBD2,TGTGCCAGCAGTATCCGGACTAGCGGGATCCCCATCACAGATACGCAGTATTTT,CASSIRTSGIPITDTQYF
TRBV10-3,few,TRBJ2-1,NA,TGTGCCATCAGTCTTAAGATCAATGAGCAGTTCTTC,CAISLKINEQFF
TRBV12-3/TRBV12-4,many,TRBJ1-2,NA,TGTGCCAGCAGTCCCGGACGGAGATATGGCTACACCTTC,CASSPGRRYGYTF
TRBV29-1,many,TRBJ1-5,TRBD1,TGCAGCGTTCGGGACAGGGGTTTCGGTCAGCCCCAGCATTTT,CSVRDRGFGQPQHF